This TCR beta chain appears in the sequencing data of a study of T cell responses to AZD1222 COVID-19 vaccine. Using immunoSEQ multiplex PCR, the repertoire was profiled, and TCRdb retains in-frame clones only, with some absent. The data contain 120,000 to 150,000 clones, approximately 89% of them seen just once; the ten biggest clones take up around 1.7%. Pooled together were second doses at about 4 or about 12 weeks. The V gene lost 7 bases and the J gene lost 6 bases, with 28 bases spanning the gap. The CDR3 has 17 residues. Germline V lookup: CDR1 SGHAT, CDR2 FQNNGV. On this clone itself: The antigen remains undetermined.

Study-level findings and limits: AZD1222 recipients seropositive at baseline numbered only 5 to 7.

Sample: peripheral blood, taken 28 days after the second AZD1222 dose. This chain uses TRBV11-2 with TRBJ2-7; no firm D call. The origin of this receptor is an adult who received the AZD1222 COVID-19 vaccine. CDR3 amino acids: CASTPSGSKSVGSEQYF. CDR3 in DNA: TGTGCCAGCACCCCCTCGGGTAGCAAGAGTGTAGGAAGCGAGCAGTACTTC.